These T cell receptor beta chains were read from a single sample in a study of blood T cell repertoires in COVID-19. Using immunoSEQ multiplex PCR, the repertoire was profiled, and TCRdb retains in-frame clones only, with some absent. This sample yields roughly 340,000 clones, of which under 95% are seen a single time; 2.5% to 4% belongs to the top ten. Sample: peripheral blood. Every receptor here comes from a woman aged 18-29 years who had recovered from COVID-19. Both conserved end residues are part of each CDR3. Fields, in order: J gene, clone size, V gene, D gene, CDR3 DNA, CDR3 protein. D genes are given only for firm matches. Clone size is stated in some rows and not others, as once, few, many or a class when expanded.

j_call: TRBJ1-5; clone_size: once; v_call: TRBV15; d_call: TRBD1; cdr3_nt: TGTGCCACCAGCGGTCAGGGGGGCAGCAATCAGCCCCAGCATTTT; cdr3_aa: CATSGQGGSNQPQHF
j_call: TRBJ1-1; clone_size: -; v_call: TRBV6-5; d_call: TRBD1; cdr3_nt: TGTGCCAGCAGTCGTGACAGGGGCACTGAAGCTTTCTTT; cdr3_aa: CASSRDRGTEAFF
j_call: TRBJ2-3; clone_size: -; v_call: TRBV14; d_call: -; cdr3_nt: TGTGCCAGCAGCCACAACTTAGCAGAGAGCACAGATACGCAGTATTTT; cdr3_aa: CASSHNLAESTDTQYF
j_call: TRBJ1-4; clone_size: -; v_call: TRBV4-1; d_call: -; cdr3_nt: TGCGCCAGCAGCCTCCTCCCTGGCGGGGCTGCAACTAATGAAAAACTGTTTTTT; cdr3_aa: CASSLLPGGAATNEKLFF
j_call: TRBJ1-1; clone_size: -; v_call: TRBV7-9; d_call: TRBD1; cdr3_nt: TGTGCCAGCAGCCGCACAGGGGAAACTGAAGCTTTCTTT; cdr3_aa: CASSRTGETEAFF
j_call: TRBJ2-1; clone_size: -; v_call: TRBV5-1; d_call: -; cdr3_nt: TGCGCCAGCAGCTTCAGGAGGGGCTACAATGAGCAGTTCTTC; cdr3_aa: CASSFRRGYNEQFF
j_call: TRBJ2-5; clone_size: -; v_call: TRBV5-4; d_call: -; cdr3_nt: TGTGCCAGCAGCTTGCGGTACCAAGAGACCCAGTACTTC; cdr3_aa: CASSLRYQETQYF
j_call: TRBJ1-6; clone_size: few; v_call: TRBV7-9; d_call: -; cdr3_nt: TGTGCCAGCAGCTTTGTCAGGGTGGGCTCACCCCTCCACTTT; cdr3_aa: CASSFVRVGSPLHF
j_call: TRBJ2-1; clone_size: -; v_call: TRBV5-1; d_call: TRBD2; cdr3_nt: TGCGCCAGCAGCGCCCAGGGGGGGTGGCGGGAGGGCCTTTCCAGCAATGAGCAGTTCTTC; cdr3_aa: CASSAQGGWREGLSSNEQFF
j_call: TRBJ1-1; clone_size: -; v_call: TRBV25-1; d_call: -; cdr3_nt: TGTGCCAGCAGTGATTCTGTTTTAGACAGATCTGCTGAAGCTTTCTTT; cdr3_aa: CASSDSVLDRSAEAFF
j_call: TRBJ1-2; clone_size: -; v_call: TRBV24-1; d_call: -; cdr3_nt: TGTGCCACCTGGTCCGGGTCCTTATCCTATGGCTACACCTTC; cdr3_aa: CATWSGSLSYGYTF
j_call: TRBJ2-1; clone_size: -; v_call: TRBV3-1/TRBV3-2; d_call: -; cdr3_nt: TGTGCCAGCAGCCAAGATATTTCGCAGGGTCGGGATGAGCAGTTCTTC; cdr3_aa: CASSQDISQGRDEQFF
j_call: TRBJ1-4; clone_size: -; v_call: TRBV7-2; d_call: -; cdr3_nt: TGTGCCAGCAGCTTATTCGGGACACATGAAAAACTGTTTTTT; cdr3_aa: CASSLFGTHEKLFF
j_call: TRBJ2-1; clone_size: -; v_call: TRBV6-5; d_call: -; cdr3_nt: TGTGCCAGCAGTTTCCGGAGGAGTACGGGTGAGCAGTTCTTC; cdr3_aa: CASSFRRSTGEQFF
j_call: TRBJ1-1; clone_size: -; v_call: TRBV5-6; d_call: -; cdr3_nt: TGTGCCAGCAGCTTGCAGGGGCCGAACACTGAAGCTTTCTTT; cdr3_aa: CASSLQGPNTEAFF
j_call: TRBJ2-2; clone_size: -; v_call: TRBV10-1; d_call: TRBD2; cdr3_nt: TGCGCCAGCAGCGAGCTAGCGGCGAACACCGGGGAGCTGTTTTTT; cdr3_aa: CASSELAANTGELFF
j_call: TRBJ1-4; clone_size: -; v_call: TRBV19; d_call: TRBD1; cdr3_nt: TGTGCCAGTAGTATTCGAGGGACAGGGAGTGAAAAACTGTTTTTT; cdr3_aa: CASSIRGTGSEKLFF
j_call: TRBJ2-1; clone_size: -; v_call: TRBV7-9; d_call: -; cdr3_nt: TGTGCCAGCAGCTTTCTAAAGGGGGAGCAGTTCTTC; cdr3_aa: CASSFLKGEQFF
j_call: TRBJ2-1; clone_size: -; v_call: TRBV12-5; d_call: TRBD2; cdr3_nt: TGTGCTAGTGGTTTGACAAGATCCGGGACTAGCGGGAGGGTTAACAATGAGCAGTTCTTC; cdr3_aa: CASGLTRSGTSGRVNNEQFF
j_call: TRBJ1-2; clone_size: once; v_call: TRBV7-9; d_call: TRBD1; cdr3_nt: TGTGCCAGCAGTCTTTACGGGACAGGGAACTATGGCTACACCTTC; cdr3_aa: CASSLYGTGNYGYTF
j_call: TRBJ2-1; clone_size: -; v_call: TRBV19; d_call: TRBD2; cdr3_nt: TGTGCCAGCAGGCCCGATAGCGGGAGAACCAATGAGCAGTTCTTC; cdr3_aa: CASRPDSGRTNEQFF
j_call: TRBJ2-2; clone_size: -; v_call: TRBV5-1; d_call: TRBD2; cdr3_nt: TGCGCCAGCAGTAAACTAGCGGGAGTGTTTTCCGGGGAGCTGTTTTTT; cdr3_aa: CASSKLAGVFSGELFF
j_call: TRBJ1-1; clone_size: -; v_call: TRBV24-1; d_call: -; cdr3_nt: TGTGCCACCAGTGCGGGAGGGAAGGGGATGAACACTGAAGCTTTCTTT; cdr3_aa: CATSAGGKGMNTEAFF
j_call: TRBJ1-3; clone_size: -; v_call: TRBV3-1/TRBV3-2; d_call: TRBD1; cdr3_nt: TGTGCCAGCAGCCAAGGGACAGGGAGGGGAAACACCATATATTTT; cdr3_aa: CASSQGTGRGNTIYF
j_call: TRBJ1-5; clone_size: few; v_call: TRBV11-3; d_call: -; cdr3_nt: TGTGCCAGCAGCCAAGGACAGCCGGACCAGCCCCAGCATTTT; cdr3_aa: CASSQGQPDQPQHF
j_call: TRBJ1-2; clone_size: -; v_call: TRBV30; d_call: -; cdr3_nt: TGTGCCTGGAGTGTACCGCCGGGAGAAGGCTACACCTTC; cdr3_aa: CAWSVPPGEGYTF
j_call: TRBJ2-2; clone_size: -; v_call: TRBV5-1; d_call: -; cdr3_nt: TGCGCCAGCAGTAACGCGGCGGGCACCGGGGAGCTGTTTTTT; cdr3_aa: CASSNAAGTGELFF
j_call: TRBJ2-2; clone_size: few; v_call: TRBV19; d_call: TRBD2; cdr3_nt: TGTGCCAGTAGTATATCAGCTAGCGGGAGGGCCGGTGACACCGGGGAGCTGTTTTTT; cdr3_aa: CASSISASGRAGDTGELFF
j_call: TRBJ2-2; clone_size: -; v_call: TRBV14; d_call: TRBD2; cdr3_nt: TGTGCCAGCAGCCAATATAGCGGGAGAGACACCGGGGAGCTGTTTTTT; cdr3_aa: CASSQYSGRDTGELFF
j_call: TRBJ2-3; clone_size: -; v_call: TRBV29-1; d_call: TRBD2; cdr3_nt: TGCAGCGTTGCCCTCTCAGCGGGAGGTGCAGATACGCAGTATTTT; cdr3_aa: CSVALSAGGADTQYF
j_call: TRBJ1-6; clone_size: -; v_call: TRBV2; d_call: TRBD1; cdr3_nt: TGTGCCAGCAGTCCTGAAGACAGGGCGGGATGGTCACCCCTCCACTTT; cdr3_aa: CASSPEDRAGWSPLHF
j_call: TRBJ2-2; clone_size: few; v_call: TRBV6-5; d_call: -; cdr3_nt: TGTGCCATAGCTAGGACGAACACCGGGGAGCTGTTTTTT; cdr3_aa: CAIARTNTGELFF
j_call: TRBJ2-3; clone_size: -; v_call: TRBV4-3; d_call: TRBD1; cdr3_nt: TGCGCCAGCAGCCCCACGCCCTCGACAGGGGTAGGCACAGATACGCAGTATTTT; cdr3_aa: CASSPTPSTGVGTDTQYF
j_call: TRBJ1-2; clone_size: many; v_call: TRBV11-2; d_call: TRBD1; cdr3_nt: TGTGCCAGCAGCCCACGGGACAGGCGTTGGAACTATGGCTACACCTTC; cdr3_aa: CASSPRDRRWNYGYTF
j_call: TRBJ1-5; clone_size: -; v_call: TRBV19; d_call: -; cdr3_nt: TGTGCCAGTAGTATTCAGGGTCAGCCCCAGCATTTT; cdr3_aa: CASSIQGQPQHF
j_call: TRBJ1-5; clone_size: -; v_call: TRBV6-6; d_call: -; cdr3_nt: TGTGCCAGCAGCCTACAGGGATATAGCAATCAGCCCCAGCATTTT; cdr3_aa: CASSLQGYSNQPQHF
j_call: TRBJ2-5; clone_size: -; v_call: TRBV19; d_call: -; cdr3_nt: TGTGCCAGTAGTCCCACAGGGGAGACCCAGTACTTC; cdr3_aa: CASSPTGETQYF
j_call: TRBJ1-1; clone_size: -; v_call: TRBV7-9; d_call: -; cdr3_nt: TGTGCCAGCAGCTCGACAGAGGCCCATGAAGCTTTCTTT; cdr3_aa: CASSSTEAHEAFF
j_call: TRBJ2-1; clone_size: once; v_call: TRBV11-2; d_call: TRBD1; cdr3_nt: TGTGCCAGCAGCCCCGACAGGGGTGGTGAGCAGTTCTTC; cdr3_aa: CASSPDRGGEQFF
j_call: TRBJ1-2; clone_size: -; v_call: TRBV3-1/TRBV3-2; d_call: -; cdr3_nt: TGTGCCAGCAGCCTAGGGACTTGGGGCGGGGGCTACACCTTC; cdr3_aa: CASSLGTWGGGYTF
j_call: TRBJ1-2; clone_size: few; v_call: TRBV6-5; d_call: -; cdr3_nt: TGTGCCAGCAGTAGCTGGGCCACGGCTAACTATGGCTACACCTTC; cdr3_aa: CASSSWATANYGYTF
j_call: TRBJ2-2; clone_size: -; v_call: TRBV18; d_call: TRBD1; cdr3_nt: TGTGCCAGCTCACCTTACGGGACAGGAGATTCCGGGGAGCTGTTTTTT; cdr3_aa: CASSPYGTGDSGELFF
j_call: TRBJ1-6; clone_size: -; v_call: TRBV11-3; d_call: -; cdr3_nt: TGTGCCAGCAGCTTAGATTCGGGGGATAATTCACCCCTCCACTTT; cdr3_aa: CASSLDSGDNSPLHF
j_call: TRBJ1-1; clone_size: -; v_call: TRBV6-2/TRBV6-3; d_call: -; cdr3_nt: TGTGCCAGCAGTAGACAGGACCTCGGGTGGGACACTGAAGCTTTCTTT; cdr3_aa: CASSRQDLGWDTEAFF
j_call: TRBJ1-3; clone_size: -; v_call: TRBV11-3; d_call: -; cdr3_nt: TGTGCCAGCAGCAGAGCTTACACCATATATTTT; cdr3_aa: CASSRAYTIYF
j_call: TRBJ1-5; clone_size: -; v_call: TRBV12-5; d_call: -; cdr3_nt: TGTGCTAGTGTCAGGGGTAGCAATCAGCCCCAGCATTTT; cdr3_aa: CASVRGSNQPQHF
j_call: TRBJ1-1; clone_size: once; v_call: TRBV9; d_call: TRBD1; cdr3_nt: TGTGCCAGCAGCGTTGGGACAGGGTCGAACACTGAAGCTTTCTTT; cdr3_aa: CASSVGTGSNTEAFF
j_call: TRBJ1-2; clone_size: -; v_call: TRBV24-1; d_call: -; cdr3_nt: TGTGCCACCAGTGGGGGGACTTCAATGGGACGTGGCTACACCTTC; cdr3_aa: CATSGGTSMGRGYTF
j_call: TRBJ1-4; clone_size: -; v_call: TRBV7-9; d_call: -; cdr3_nt: TGTGCCAGCAGCCCAAAGGAGGACGAAAAACTGTTTTTT; cdr3_aa: CASSPKEDEKLFF
j_call: TRBJ2-1; clone_size: few; v_call: TRBV2; d_call: TRBD2; cdr3_nt: TGTGCCAGCAGTGACCCGAGGACAGGGACTAGCGAGCATGAGCAGTTCTTC; cdr3_aa: CASSDPRTGTSEHEQFF